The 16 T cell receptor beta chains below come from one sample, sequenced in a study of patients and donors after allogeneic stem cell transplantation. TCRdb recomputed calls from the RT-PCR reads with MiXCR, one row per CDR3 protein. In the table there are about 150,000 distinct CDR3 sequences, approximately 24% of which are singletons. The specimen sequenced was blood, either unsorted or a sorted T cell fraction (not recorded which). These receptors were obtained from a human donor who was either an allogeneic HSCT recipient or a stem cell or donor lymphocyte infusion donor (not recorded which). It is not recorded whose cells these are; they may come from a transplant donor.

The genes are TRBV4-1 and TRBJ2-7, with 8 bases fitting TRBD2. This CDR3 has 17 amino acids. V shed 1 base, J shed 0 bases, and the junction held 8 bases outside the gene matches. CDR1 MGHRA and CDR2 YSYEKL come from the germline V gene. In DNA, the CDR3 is TGCGCCAGCAGCCAAGGGCCGGGGGGGACGAGCTCCTACGAGCAGTACTTC. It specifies CASSQGPGGTSSYEQYF.

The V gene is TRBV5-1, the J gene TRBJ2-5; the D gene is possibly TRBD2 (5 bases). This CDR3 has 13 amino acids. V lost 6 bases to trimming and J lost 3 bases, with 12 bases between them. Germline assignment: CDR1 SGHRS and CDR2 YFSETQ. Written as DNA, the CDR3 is TGCGCCAGCACAACCGGGATTGAAGAGACCCAGTACTTC. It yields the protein CASTTGIEETQYF. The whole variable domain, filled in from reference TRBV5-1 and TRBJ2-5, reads KAGVTQTPRYLIKTRGQQVTLSCSPISGHRSVSWYQQTPGQGLQFLFEYFSETQRNKGNFPGRFSGRQFSNSRSEMNVSTLELGDSALYLCASTTGIEETQYFGPGTRLLVL.

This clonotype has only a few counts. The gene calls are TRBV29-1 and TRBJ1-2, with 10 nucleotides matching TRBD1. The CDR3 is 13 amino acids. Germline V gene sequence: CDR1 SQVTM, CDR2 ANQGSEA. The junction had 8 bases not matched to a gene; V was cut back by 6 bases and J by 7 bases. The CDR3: CSVIRDRGSGYTF. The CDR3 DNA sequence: TGCAGCGTGATCCGGGACAGGGGCTCTGGCTACACCTTC.

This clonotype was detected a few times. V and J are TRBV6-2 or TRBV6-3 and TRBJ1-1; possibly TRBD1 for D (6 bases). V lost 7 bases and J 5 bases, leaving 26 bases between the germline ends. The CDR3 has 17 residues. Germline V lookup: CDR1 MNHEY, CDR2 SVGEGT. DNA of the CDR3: TGTGCCAGCACCTACCGCTCAGGGGTTTTAGGAGGTACTGAAGCTTTCTTT. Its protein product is CASTYRSGVLGGTEAFF.

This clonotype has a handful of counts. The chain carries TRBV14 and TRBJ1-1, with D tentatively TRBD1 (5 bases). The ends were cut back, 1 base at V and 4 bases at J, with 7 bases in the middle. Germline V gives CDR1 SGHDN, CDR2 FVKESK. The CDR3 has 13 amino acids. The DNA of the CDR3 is TGTGCCAGCAGCCAAGGGAGGGGCACTGAAGCTTTCTTT. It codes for CASSQGRGTEAFF. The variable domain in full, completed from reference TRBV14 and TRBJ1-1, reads EAGVTQFPSHSVIEKGQTVTLRCDPISGHDNLYWYRRVMGKEIKFLLHFVKESKQDESGMPNNRFLAERTGGTYSTLKVQPAELEDSGVYFCASSQGRGTEAFFGQGTRLTVV.

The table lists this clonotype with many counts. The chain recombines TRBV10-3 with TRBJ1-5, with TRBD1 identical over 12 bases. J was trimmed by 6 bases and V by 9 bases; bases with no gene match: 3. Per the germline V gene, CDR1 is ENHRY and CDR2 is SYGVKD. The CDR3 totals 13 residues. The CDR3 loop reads CAMGQGAGQPQHF. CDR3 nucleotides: TGTGCCATGGGACAGGGGGCGGGTCAGCCCCAGCATTTT.

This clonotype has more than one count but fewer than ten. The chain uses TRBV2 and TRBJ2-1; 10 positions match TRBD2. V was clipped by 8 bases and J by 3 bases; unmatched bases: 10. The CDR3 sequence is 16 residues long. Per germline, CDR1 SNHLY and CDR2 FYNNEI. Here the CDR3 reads CASGEVAGGNYNEQFF. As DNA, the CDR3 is TGTGCCAGCGGGGAAGTAGCGGGAGGAAACTACAATGAGCAGTTCTTC.

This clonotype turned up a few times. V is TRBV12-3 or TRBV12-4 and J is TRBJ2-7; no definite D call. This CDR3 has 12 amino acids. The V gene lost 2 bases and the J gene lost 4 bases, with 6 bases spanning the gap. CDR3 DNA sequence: TGTGCCAGCAGTTTAATTGGATACGAGCAGTACTTC. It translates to CASSLIGYEQYF.

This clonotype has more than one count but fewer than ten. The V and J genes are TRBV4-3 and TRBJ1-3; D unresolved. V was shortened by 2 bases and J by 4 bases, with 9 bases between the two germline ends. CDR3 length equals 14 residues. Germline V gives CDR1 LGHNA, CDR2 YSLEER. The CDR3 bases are TGCGCCAGCAGCCAAAAGGGTTCAGGAAACACCATATATTTT. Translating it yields CASSQKGSGNTIYF.

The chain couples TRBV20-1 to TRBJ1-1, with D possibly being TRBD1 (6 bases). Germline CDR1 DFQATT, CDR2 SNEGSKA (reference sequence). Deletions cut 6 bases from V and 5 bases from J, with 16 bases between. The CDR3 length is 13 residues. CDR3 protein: CSALTRGATEAFF. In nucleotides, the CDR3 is TGCAGTGCGCTCACCCGGGGGGCTACTGAAGCTTTCTTT.

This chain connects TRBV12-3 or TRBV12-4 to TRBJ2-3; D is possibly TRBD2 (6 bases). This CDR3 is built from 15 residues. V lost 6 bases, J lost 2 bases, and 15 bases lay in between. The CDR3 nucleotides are TGTGCCAGCAGCCCATACGGGGGATTCACAGATACGCAGTATTTT. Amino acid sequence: CASSPYGGFTDTQYF.

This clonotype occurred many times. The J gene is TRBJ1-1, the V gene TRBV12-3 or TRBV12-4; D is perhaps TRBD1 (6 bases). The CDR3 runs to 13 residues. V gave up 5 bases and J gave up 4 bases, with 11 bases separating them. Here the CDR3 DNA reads TGTGCCAGCAGTGAGGACAGTGGCACTGAAGCTTTCTTT. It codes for CASSEDSGTEAFF.

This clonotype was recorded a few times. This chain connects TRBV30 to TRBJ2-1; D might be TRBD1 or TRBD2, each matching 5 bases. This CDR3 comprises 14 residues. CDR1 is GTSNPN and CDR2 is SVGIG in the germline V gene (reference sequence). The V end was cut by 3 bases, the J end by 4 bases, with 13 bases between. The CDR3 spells CAWSGADPYNEQFF. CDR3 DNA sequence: TGTGCCTGGAGCGGGGCGGACCCTTACAATGAGCAGTTCTTC.

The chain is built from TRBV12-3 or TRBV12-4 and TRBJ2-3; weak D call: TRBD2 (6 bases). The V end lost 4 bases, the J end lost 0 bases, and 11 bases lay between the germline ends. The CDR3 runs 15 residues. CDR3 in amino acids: CASSSFSGSTDTQYF. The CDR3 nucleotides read TGTGCCAGCAGTTCCTTTAGCGGTAGCACAGATACGCAGTATTTT.

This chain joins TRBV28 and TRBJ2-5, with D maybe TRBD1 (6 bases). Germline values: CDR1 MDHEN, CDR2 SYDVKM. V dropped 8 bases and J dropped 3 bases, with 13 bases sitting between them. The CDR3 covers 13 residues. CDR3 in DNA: TGTGCCAGCGCCCTACAGGGAAAAGAGACCCAGTACTTC. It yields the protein CASALQGKETQYF.

The CDR3 spells CSAGRTSGGFEQYF. The CDR3 DNA reads TGCAGTGCTGGACGGACTAGCGGGGGTTTCGAGCAGTACTTC. This sequence joins TRBV20-1 and TRBJ2-7; 13 bases match TRBD2. Germline V gives CDR1 DFQATT, CDR2 SNEGSKA (reference sequence). The CDR3 covers 14 residues. After removal of 5 bases from V and 6 bases from J, the junction contained 7 bases not matched to a gene.